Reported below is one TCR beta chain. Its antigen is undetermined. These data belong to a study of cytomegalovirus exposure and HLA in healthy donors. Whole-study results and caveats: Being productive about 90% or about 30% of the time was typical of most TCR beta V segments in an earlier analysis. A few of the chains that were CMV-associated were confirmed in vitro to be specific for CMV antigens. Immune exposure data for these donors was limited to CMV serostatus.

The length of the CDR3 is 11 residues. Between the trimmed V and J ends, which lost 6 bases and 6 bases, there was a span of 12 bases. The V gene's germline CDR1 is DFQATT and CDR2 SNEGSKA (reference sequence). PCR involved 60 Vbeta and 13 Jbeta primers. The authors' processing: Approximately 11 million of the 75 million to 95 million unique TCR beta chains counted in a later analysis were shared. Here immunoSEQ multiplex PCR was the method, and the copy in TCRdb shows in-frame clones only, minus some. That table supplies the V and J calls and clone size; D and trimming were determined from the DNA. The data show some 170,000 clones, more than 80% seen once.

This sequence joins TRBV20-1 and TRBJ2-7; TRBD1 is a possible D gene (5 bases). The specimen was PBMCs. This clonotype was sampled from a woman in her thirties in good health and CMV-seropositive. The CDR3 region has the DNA TGCAGTGCCCCGCTGGGGCGCGAGCAGTACTTC. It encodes CSAPLGREQYF.